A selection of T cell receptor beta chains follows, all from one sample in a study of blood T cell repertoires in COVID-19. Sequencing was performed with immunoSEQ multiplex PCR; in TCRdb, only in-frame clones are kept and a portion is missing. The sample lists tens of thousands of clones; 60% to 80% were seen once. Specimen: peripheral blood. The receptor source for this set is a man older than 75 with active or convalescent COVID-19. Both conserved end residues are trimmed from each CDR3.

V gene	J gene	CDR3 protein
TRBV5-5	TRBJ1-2	ASSRRGGGYT
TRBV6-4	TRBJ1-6	ASSLDYNSPLH
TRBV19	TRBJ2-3	ASRFRGTTDTQY
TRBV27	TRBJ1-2	ASSLGAGGRYGYT
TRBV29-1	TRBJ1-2	SVEGPYGYT
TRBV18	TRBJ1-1	ASSRGESLNTEAF
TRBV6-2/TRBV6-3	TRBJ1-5	ASSVPGTGIQPQH
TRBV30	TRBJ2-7	AWSVNQGAYEQY
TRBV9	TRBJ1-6	ASSVAAGSSYNSPLH
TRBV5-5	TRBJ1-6	ASSTGQGEPLH
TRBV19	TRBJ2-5	ASSIRGGPETQY
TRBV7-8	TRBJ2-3	ASSQTASTDTQY
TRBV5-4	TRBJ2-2	ASYTGTSSSGELF
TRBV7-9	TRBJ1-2	ASSLGGGRTGYT
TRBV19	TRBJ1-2	ASRFRDRVYGYT
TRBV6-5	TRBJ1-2	ASSTDIWNYGYT
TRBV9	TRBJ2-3	ASSVDRGVTDTQY
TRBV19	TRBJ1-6	ASSISSSSSYNSPLH
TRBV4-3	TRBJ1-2	ASSQEGAGSYGYT
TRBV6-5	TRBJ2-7	ASRPGTGHYEQY
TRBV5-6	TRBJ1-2	ASRLDRRNYGYT
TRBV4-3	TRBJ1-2	ASSQIQGEGYT
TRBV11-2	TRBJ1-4	ASSLEVGVTNEKLF
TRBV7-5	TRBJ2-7	VRSLRAGQGAVEQY
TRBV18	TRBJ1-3	ASSPPGVGKGNTIY
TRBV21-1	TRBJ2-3	ASRGQVNTDTQY
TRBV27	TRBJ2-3	ASSLGRGFTDTQY
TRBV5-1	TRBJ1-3	ASSLGAGFSGNTIY